This T cell receptor beta chain was sequenced for a study of blood T cell repertoires in COVID-19 (dated by TCRdb to about 2020). In terms of the full investigation: The collaborator samples originated in the United States, Italy and Spain and spanned the acute and convalescent phases of COVID-19. HLA class I and class II types, where available, came from metadata supplied by the sample provider rather than from assay-based typing. The samples were drawn from the first 160 participants of the ongoing ImmuneRACE study and from 950 to 1,500 subjects provided by 6 global collaborators. Subjects who had been exposed to COVID-19, were actively infected with it, or had recovered from it provided the deeply sampled blood TCRbeta repertoires that made up the dataset. Nearly every sample came with metadata listing a de-identified subject ID, COVID-19 status, age in years and sex. The repertoires were made available in a free public database intended to serve as a resource for research on the immune response to SARS-CoV-2. The prospective study material was composed of cDNA or gDNA derived from T cells, B-cell-depleted T cells, or PBMCs. Summary of the overall study and its limitations: The amount of clinical and demographic metadata varied by source and participant and was provided uncurated.

About this clone: This receptor's antigen is unknown. Per-base qualities were not stored, and no clone one base away is much larger.

From a lookup of the germline V gene (reference sequence), CDR1 and CDR2 are GTSNPN and SVGIG. Trimmed from V: 0 bases; trimmed from J: 6 bases; junction bases lacking a gene match: 6. The CDR3 goes from the cysteine to the phenylalanine over 15 residues. Only the CDR3 part of the read is kept: 45 bases, read in frame from the first base. The immunoSEQ Assay, a bias-controlled multiplex PCR, was used to amplify TCRbeta CDR3 regions from genomic DNA. Per the source publication's procedure: Within the assay, amplification of reference gene primers was used to estimate how many nucleated cells each sample contained. To quantify the absolute abundance of each unique TCRbeta CDR3 rearrangement, sequence reads were collapsed and filtered. For each sample, productive Simpson clonality was calculated as the square root of Simpson's diversity index over productive rearrangements. The table comes from immuneACCESS by way of TCRdb, which keeps in-frame sequences with V and J called. Part of the clones is missing from these tables; in studies checked, under half for an unresolved V gene and the rest for unknown reasons. V, J and clone size are those of that table, while D and trimming were read from the DNA. This sample is represented by about 380,000 clones; around 89% of them were singletons. 0.9% to 1.5% of the sample is held by the ten biggest clonotypes.

Participants in the prospective study were enrolled through a virtual design, were aged about 18 to 100 years, and lived in roughly 24 United States geographic areas. In the prospective study, participants were assigned to cohorts based on the clinical history participants reported in a screening survey and a study questionnaire. ImmuneRACE Cohort 3 recovered participants were defined by two consecutive negative NP/OP PCR tests, healthcare professional clearance, or symptom resolution. In the prospective study, whole blood, serum and a nasopharyngeal or oropharyngeal swab were collected from each participant by mobile phlebotomists. Prospective study participants could optionally give additional blood draws and questionnaires over a 2-month period. Blood samples from the prospective study were shipped frozen or at room temperature prior to DNA extraction.

Sequences were obtained from PBMCs or T cells enriched from blood (not recorded which). The chain couples TRBV30 to TRBJ2-4; 9 junctional bases match TRBD2. This sequence originates from a young woman who had recovered from COVID-19. The DNA sequence is TGTGCCTGGAGTGTGGGCCCAGCGGGGGGAAACATTCAGTACTTC. This encodes CAWSVGPAGGNIQYF.